The next 19 T cell receptor beta chains were all read from a single sample in a study of T-cell memory formation after mild COVID-19. Each CDR3 protein is one row after TCRdb ran MiXCR on the 5' RACE reads. The table records a few hundred thousand distinct CDR3 sequences, around 24% of them present only once. Sequences were obtained from PBMCs or a T cell subset sorted from them (not recorded which). These receptors all stem from an adult woman who had mild COVID-19 (a few samples of this study predate the infection). Cell type and time point are not known.

This chain connects TRBV19 to TRBJ1-5; 7 bases are a match to TRBD1. This CDR3 has 16 amino acids. V lost 5 bases, J lost 4 bases, and 11 bases stayed unmatched. Germline CDR1 reads LNHDA; CDR2 reads SQIVND (reference sequence). CDR3 sequence: CASSLPGTAGNQPQHF. CDR3 coding DNA: TGTGCCAGTAGTCTCCCCGGGACAGCGGGGAATCAGCCCCAGCATTTT.

This clonotype appeared many times. The chain recombines TRBV20-1 with TRBJ2-7, with 10 positions matching TRBD2. The CDR3 extends over 15 amino acids. Germline V gene lookup returns CDR1 DFQATT and CDR2 SNEGSKA (reference sequence). The V gene end was trimmed by 0 bases and the J gene end by 6 bases; junction bases not matched to a gene: 8. DNA of the CDR3: TGCAGTGCTAGAGATCGACTAGCGGGTGCCGTCGAGCAGTACTTC. Amino acids: CSARDRLAGAVEQYF.

The rearrangement joins TRBV7-3 to TRBJ2-7, with D perhaps TRBD1 (6 bases). Per germline, CDR1 SGHTA and CDR2 FQGTGA. Between the trimmed V and J ends, which lost 4 bases and 0 bases, there was a span of 13 bases. CDR3 length equals 15 residues. The CDR3 is CASSSTGTASYEQYF. DNA of the CDR3: TGTGCCAGCAGCTCTACAGGGACGGCCTCCTACGAGCAGTACTTC.

This clonotype occurred once. The chain uses TRBV5-1 and TRBJ2-3; perhaps TRBD2 as D (5 bases). The V gene's germline CDR1 is SGHRS and CDR2 YFSETQ. The CDR3 is made up of 14 amino acids. Trimming removed 5 bases at V and 2 bases at J, with 12 bases between. CDR3: CASRGGTNTDTQYF. The DNA of the CDR3 is TGCGCCAGCAGAGGAGGTACTAACACAGATACGCAGTATTTT.

This clonotype has just a few counts. V and J are TRBV5-1 and TRBJ1-3; tentatively, D is TRBD1 (5 bases). The CDR3 covers 16 residues. Germline lookup yields CDR1 SGHRS and CDR2 YFSETQ. V lost 4 bases and J 0 bases, leaving 14 bases between the germline ends. This CDR3 is CASSPSGAYSGNTIYF. The CDR3 DNA reads as TGCGCCAGCAGCCCTTCCGGGGCCTACTCTGGAAACACCATATATTTT.

V gene TRBV7-6 combines with J gene TRBJ1-1; D not resolved. This CDR3 contains 13 residues. V was clipped by 5 bases and J by 3 bases, with 10 bases between them. Per germline, CDR1 SGHVS and CDR2 FNYEAQ. The CDR3 here is CASSVQSYTEAFF. The CDR3 DNA reads as TGTGCCAGCAGCGTCCAGTCATACACTGAAGCTTTCTTT.

This clonotype occurred many times. The V gene is TRBV4-3, the J gene TRBJ2-3; D remains ambiguous. The CDR3 is made up of 13 amino acids. V lost 0 bases, J lost 2 bases, and 3 bases lay in between. CDR1 is LGHNA, CDR2 YSLEER, per germline. CDR3 in amino acids: CASSQDLTDTQYF. CDR3 nucleotide sequence: TGCGCCAGCAGCCAAGATCTCACAGATACGCAGTATTTT.

The chain links TRBV20-1 to TRBJ1-5, with 8 positions matching TRBD1. The length of the CDR3 is 17 residues. Germline V CDR1 and CDR2: DFQATT, SNEGSKA (reference sequence). The V gene end was trimmed by 3 bases and the J gene end by 1 base; junction bases not matched to a gene: 11. The CDR3: CSASSFPDRASNQPQHF. In nucleotides, the CDR3 is TGCAGTGCTAGTAGCTTCCCGGACAGGGCAAGCAATCAGCCCCAGCATTTT.

In this sample, this clonotype turned up a few times. The chain employs TRBV13 and TRBJ2-1; unclear D gene. The CDR3 runs to 15 residues. Per germline, CDR1 PRHDT and CDR2 FYEKMQ (reference sequence). Trimming shortened V by 2 bases and J by 6 bases, and 14 bases separated the two germline ends. CDR3 in amino acids: CASSLLRIPPNEQFF. The DNA of the CDR3 is TGTGCCAGCAGCTTACTGAGGATTCCCCCCAATGAGCAGTTCTTC.

This rearrangement joins TRBV5-4 to TRBJ2-5; unclear D gene. The CDR3 covers 15 residues. Germline CDR1 and CDR2: SGHNT and YYREEE (reference sequence). V lost 1 base to trimming and J lost 4 bases, with 14 bases between them. DNA for the CDR3: TGTGCCAGCAGCTTGCCGGGTAACATTGGAGAGACCCAGTACTTC. This sequence encodes CASSLPGNIGETQYF.

This clonotype was detected only a few times. This chain joins TRBV4-2 and TRBJ2-3, with unresolved D. Germline V gene data show CDR1 as LGHNA and CDR2 as YNFKEQ. The CDR3 consists of 16 residues. Trimming pared 1 base from V and 1 base from J, leaving 12 bases between. The CDR3 protein is CASSQVKGSGTDTQYF. The CDR3 DNA sequence: TGTGCCAGCAGCCAAGTAAAGGGCTCCGGCACAGATACGCAGTATTTT.

The chain links TRBV20-1 to TRBJ2-2; TRBD2 aligns across 12 bases. The CDR3 length is 15 residues. The germline CDR1 and CDR2 sequences are DFQATT and SNEGSKA (reference sequence). V trimming: 3 bases; J trimming: 9 bases; junction bases outside the gene matches: 8. The CDR3 loop reads CSASSSGRASRELFF. The DNA for the CDR3 is TGCAGTGCTAGTTCTAGCGGGAGGGCCAGTCGGGAGCTGTTTTTT.

This clonotype has just one count. The rearrangement links TRBV4-1 to TRBJ2-1; no firm D call. The CDR3 runs to 13 residues. Trimming shortened V by 0 bases and J by 7 bases, and 7 bases separated the two germline ends. Germline CDR1 MGHRA, CDR2 YSYEKL. The CDR3 region has the DNA TGCGCCAGCAGCCAAGAGATTTTGAATGAGCAGTTCTTC. This sequence encodes CASSQEILNEQFF.

CDR3 sequence (DNA): TGTGCCAGCAGCCATCCCTTCCAAGGACAGGGGGCATTTGAGCAGTTCTTC. Protein sequence: CASSHPFQGQGAFEQFF. The rearrangement uses TRBV7-9 and TRBJ2-1, with TRBD1 identical over 11 bases. This CDR3 has 17 amino acids. Germline V gives CDR1 SEHNR, CDR2 FQNEAQ (reference sequence). Trimming cost V 5 bases and J 9 bases; bases outside gene matches: 15.

This clonotype showed up just a few times. This chain connects TRBV5-1 to TRBJ2-1; TRBD2 is a possible D gene (6 bases). Germline CDR1 is SGHRS and CDR2 is YFSETQ. The CDR3 is made up of 16 amino acids. V gave up 0 bases and J gave up 5 bases, with 15 bases separating them. The CDR3 bases are TGCGCCAGCAGCTTGGCCGGTCTAGCGTCTCACAATGAGCAGTTCTTC. It is translated as CASSLAGLASHNEQFF.

The rearrangement uses TRBV11-2 and TRBJ2-3; maybe TRBD2 (5 bases). Germline CDR1 and CDR2: SGHAT and FQNNGV. The CDR3 has 18 amino acids. V shed 7 bases and J shed 3 bases, with 26 bases lying between them. Written as DNA, the CDR3 is TGTGCCAGCACCCTCGCCGGTTTCGGACTCGGTGGTACAGATACGCAGTATTTT. The encoded protein is CASTLAGFGLGGTDTQYF.

This clonotype was seen at least ten times. The V and J genes are TRBV7-9 and TRBJ2-7; 8 nucleotides agree with TRBD1. The CDR3 sequence is 15 residues long. V was pared by 5 bases and J by 2 bases, with 8 bases of the junction left unmatched. Germline CDR1 is SEHNR and CDR2 is FQNEAQ (reference sequence). The DNA of the CDR3 is TGTGCCAGCAGCCCAACCGGGACAGGAGCCTACGAGCAGTACTTC. Its translation: CASSPTGTGAYEQYF.

V is TRBV11-3 and J is TRBJ2-7, with D possibly TRBD1 on 7 matching bases. V was trimmed by 5 bases and J by 3 bases, leaving 14 bases between them. CDR1 SGHNT and CDR2 YENEEA come from the germline V gene. The CDR3 loop spans 14 amino acids. Here the CDR3 reads CASSGYRGGYEQYF. CDR3 nucleotide sequence: TGTGCCAGCAGCGGATACAGGGGAGGCTACGAGCAGTACTTC.

This clonotype was picked up a small number of times. CDR3 bases: TGCAAAGGGGAGGATGGCTACACCTTC. Its translation is CKGEDGYTF. The chain recombines TRBV20-1 with TRBJ1-2; weak D call: TRBD1 (5 bases). This CDR3 has 9 amino acids. The germline CDR1 and CDR2 sequences are DFQATT and SNEGSKA (reference sequence).